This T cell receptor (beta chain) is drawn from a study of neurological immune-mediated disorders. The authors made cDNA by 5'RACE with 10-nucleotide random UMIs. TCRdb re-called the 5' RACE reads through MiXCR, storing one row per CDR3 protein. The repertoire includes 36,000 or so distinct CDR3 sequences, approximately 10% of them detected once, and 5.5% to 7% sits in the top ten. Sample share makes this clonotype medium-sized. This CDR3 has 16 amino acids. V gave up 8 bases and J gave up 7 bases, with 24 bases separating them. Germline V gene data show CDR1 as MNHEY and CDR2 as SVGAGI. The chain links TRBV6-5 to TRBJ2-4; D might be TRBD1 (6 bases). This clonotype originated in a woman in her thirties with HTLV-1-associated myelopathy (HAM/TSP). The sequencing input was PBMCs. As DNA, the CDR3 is TGTGCCAGCCGGAACCCGGACAGCCCTAGGCCGAACATTCAGTACTTC. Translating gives CASRNPDSPRPNIQYF.